The 5 T cell receptor beta chains reported below all come from one sample, sequenced in a study of shared clonotypes between healthy human individuals. Data came from immunoSEQ multiplex PCR; TCRdb stores just in-frame clones and leaves some out. The sample yields about 600,000 clones, around 97% seen once. The sample comprised naive CD4+ T cells sorted from blood. Subset defined: CD45RA+ positively selected. These receptors were taken from a woman under 40 in good health.

This clone appeared once. The rearrangement links TRBV10-3 to TRBJ1-2; D gene ambiguous. Trimming cost V 4 bases and J 2 bases, with 8 bases left between them. This CDR3 is built from 13 residues. Per germline, CDR1 ENHRY and CDR2 SYGVKD. Here the CDR3 DNA reads TGTGCCATCAGTGGGGAAAGAAACTATGGCTACACCTTC. Its translation: CAISGERNYGYTF.

The chain employs TRBV21-1 and TRBJ2-2; TRBD2, the table's D call, lacks a check against the DNA. TRBV21-1 is noted as a pseudogene. This CDR3 region has 14 residues. The DNA of the CDR3 is TGTGCCAGCAGCAAAAGACTAAACACCGGGGAGCTGTTTTTT. This encodes CASSKRLNTGELFF.

This clone has just one count. The gene calls are TRBV13 and TRBJ1-2, with D tentatively TRBD1 (6 bases). V was cut by 1 base and J by 8 bases, with 17 bases left in between. The CDR3 covers 15 residues. Looked up from germline, CDR1 is PRHDT and CDR2 is FYEKMQ (reference sequence). The CDR3 here is CASSLAAGVTGGYTF. The CDR3 bases are TGTGCCAGCAGCTTAGCGGCAGGGGTGACGGGAGGCTACACCTTC.

This chain links TRBV18 with TRBJ1-2; unclear D gene. The CDR3 spans 19 residues. The germline CDR1 and CDR2 sequences are KGHSH and LQKENI. Deletions cut 6 bases from V and 4 bases from J, with 30 bases between. CDR3 coding DNA: TGTGCCAGCTCCGAAGTCGTACGGTCGAGAGTGGGAACCTTCTATGGCTACACCTTC. Residues: CASSEVVRSRVGTFYGYTF.

The chain couples TRBV5-1 to TRBJ2-5; D might be TRBD1 (6 bases). The closer fit of TRBJ2-7 to the DNA end suggests the J call may be wrong. The CDR3 is 14 amino acids. Germline CDR1 is SGHRS and CDR2 is YFSETQ. CDR3 amino acids: CASSLGDTLYEQYF. Written as DNA, the CDR3 is TGCGCCAGCAGCTTGGGGGACACGCTCTACGAGCAGTACTTC.